This T cell receptor beta chain was captured in a study of CD8 T cells in ankylosing spondylitis (dated by TCRdb to between 2016 and 2019). The study in broad terms: The study profiled T cell receptor beta repertoires in healthy donors and ankylosing spondylitis patients to find disease-linked TCR variants. In total, the full study cohort was made up of some 110 healthy donors and some 26 ankylosing spondylitis patients. Peripheral blood was sampled, and synovial fluid was additionally collected from ankylosing spondylitis patients. Overall study results and their limits: Significant enrichment of the disease-linked clones was reported in matched synovial fluid samples from ankylosing spondylitis patients. A TCR beta motif made up of eight or nine highly homologous amino acid variants appeared to be characteristic of blood from ankylosing spondylitis patients. The disease-linked clones had a CD8+ phenotype and were found at relatively low frequencies in peripheral blood. Some motif variants had previously been reported in the synovial fluid and blood of reactive arthritis patients, which suggests shared mechanisms of disease initiation.

The sequencing machine was an Illumina HiSeq 2500. TCR beta libraries were prepared by quantitative 5'-RACE with molecular barcodes. From the authors' description of their analysis: A new computational method, built on a probabilistic model of VDJ rearrangement, was used to identify disease-linked TCR variants. In-frame beta chains were kept once TCRdb had trimmed the public reads at Q25 with fastp and called clones with MiXCR. Entries that share a CDR3 protein sequence are merged under the most common genes and DNA. TCRdb, not the original authors, processed these V and J calls. For this sample the table gives 80,000 to 100,000 distinct CDR3 sequences, of which 8.8% were detected only once. The biggest ten clones account for just over 5% of the sample. This clonotype appeared many times. What this receptor recognizes is not known. Within one base of it there is no much larger clone, and no base qualities were kept.

V and J are truncated by 1 base and 0 bases respectively, leaving an intervening sequence of 10 bases. CDR1 and CDR2 are drawn from the germline V gene: SGHRS, YFSETQ. The CDR3, cysteine through phenylalanine, is 15 amino acids long. The sequence is cut down to CDR3 DNA, 45 bases in frame from base 1. The chain was built from TRBV5-1 and TRBJ1-2, and TRBD1 may be the D gene, going by 5 matching bases. Sequencing was done on a sample of blood, either unsorted or a sorted T cell fraction (not recorded which). The receptor's source is a male donor with ankylosing spondylitis or in good health (not recorded which). The base sequence is TGCGCCAGCAGCTTGCAGGTGGGGGCTAACTATGGCTACACCTTC. The translation is CASSLQVGANYGYTF.